Following are 20 T cell receptor beta chains from one sample sequenced in a study of OX40 agonist ivuxolimab in advanced cancers. Sequencing used immunoSEQ multiplex PCR; TCRdb keeps in-frame clones, though not all of them. The table lists about 19,000 clones, 80% to 90% of them singletons. Sample: CD4+ or CD8+ T cells sorted from blood, taken in a trial of the OX40 agonist ivuxolimab. The receptors here all came from an adult with an advanced solid tumor such as melanoma, head and neck, liver or kidney cancer.

The CDR3 here is CASSLLPGTDYGYTF. CDR3 DNA sequence: TGTGCCAGCAGTCTTCTTCCCGGGACAGACTATGGCTACACCTTC. This sequence joins TRBV28 and TRBJ1-2, with 7 bases fitting TRBD1. V was clipped by 5 bases and J by 3 bases; unmatched bases: 9. CDR3 length: 15 amino acids. In germline, CDR1 is MDHEN, CDR2 SYDVKM.

The chain carries TRBV11-2 and TRBJ1-1; TRBD1 is a possible D gene (6 bases). Trimming removed 0 bases at V and 4 bases at J, with 12 bases between. There are 15 residues in the CDR3. The V gene's germline CDR1 is SGHAT and CDR2 FQNNGV. In DNA form, the CDR3 reads TGTGCCAGCAGCTTAGATCGCAGGGGATTCACTGAAGCTTTCTTT. Encoded protein: CASSLDRRGFTEAFF. Full variable domain (outside the CDR3, taken from reference TRBV11-2 and TRBJ1-1): EAGVAQSPRYKIIEKRQSVAFWCNPISGHATLYWYQQILGQGPKLLIQFQNNGVVDDSQLPKDRFSAERLKGVDSTLKIQPAKLEDSAVYLCASSLDRRGFTEAFFGQGTRLTVV.

The CDR3 DNA reads TGTGCCAGCAGGGACAGGGGGCTTGTCACTGAAGCTTTCTTT. Translation: CASRDRGLVTEAFF. J is TRBJ1-1 and V is TRBV27; 11 bases align to TRBD1. The CDR3 runs 14 residues. Germline V lookup: CDR1 MNHEY, CDR2 SMNVEV (reference sequence). The J segment lost 4 bases and the V segment lost 6 bases, leaving 4 bases of the junction unmatched.

This clone appeared a few times. The rearrangement uses TRBV19 and TRBJ2-1; possible D gene TRBD2, 5 bases. CDR1 LNHDA and CDR2 SQIVND come from the germline V gene (reference sequence). Trimming stripped 3 bases from V and 0 bases from J, with 9 bases between. This CDR3 is 15 amino acids long. CDR3 residues: CASSIGLSSYNEQFF. The CDR3 bases are TGTGCCAGTAGTATCGGACTCAGCTCCTACAATGAGCAGTTCTTC.

The chain couples TRBV9 to TRBJ2-7; 8 bases align to TRBD1. Looked up from germline, CDR1 is SGDLS and CDR2 is YYNGEE. V shed 3 bases, J shed 6 bases, and the junction held 8 bases outside the gene matches. This CDR3 comprises 14 residues. CDR3 bases: TGTGCCAGCAGCGGCAGACAGGGGACCGTCGAGCAGTACTTC. It specifies CASSGRQGTVEQYF.

The CDR3 DNA sequence: TGTGCCCTTCGAGCGGGAGGGCCTTTGCATACGCAGTATTTT. Residues: CALRAGGPLHTQYF. This chain uses TRBV21-1 with TRBJ2-3; the table calls TRBD2, which could not be checked here. TRBV21-1 is tagged as a pseudogene. There are 14 residues in the CDR3.

This clone was seen a few times. Other DNA sequences in the same sample also yield this CDR3. The V and J genes are TRBV27 and TRBJ2-1; TRBD2 matches at 7 bases. The CDR3 is made up of 14 amino acids. J was trimmed by 2 bases and V by 5 bases; bases with no gene match: 3. CDR1 and CDR2 (germline): MNHEY, SMNVEV (reference sequence). This CDR3 is CASSPGTTYNEQFF. The CDR3 DNA follows: TGTGCCAGCAGTCCGGGGACTACCTACAATGAGCAGTTCTTC.

The J gene is TRBJ2-2, the V gene TRBV6-5; no clear D. The germline gives CDR1 MNHEY, CDR2 SVGAGI. This CDR3 spans 13 amino acids. The V end was cut by 2 bases, the J end by 10 bases, with 11 bases between. CDR3 region: CASSYARVAELFF. CDR3 coding DNA: TGTGCCAGCAGTTACGCGCGAGTAGCGGAGCTGTTTTTT.

The chain combines TRBV19 with TRBJ1-6, with unresolved D. V was shortened by 10 bases and J by 5 bases, with 6 bases between the two germline ends. The CDR3 totals 11 residues. The germline CDR1 and CDR2 sequences are LNHDA and SQIVND (reference sequence). In DNA form, the CDR3 reads TGTGCCACCCTAGATAATTCACCCCTCCACTTT. Translating gives CATLDNSPLHF.

This chain links TRBV5-1 with TRBJ2-1; 14 bases fit TRBD2. The CDR3 is made up of 17 amino acids. Germline V gives CDR1 SGHRS, CDR2 YFSETQ. The J segment lost 3 bases and the V segment lost 3 bases, leaving 5 bases of the junction unmatched. This CDR3 is CASSSGTSGSYYNEQFF. Here the CDR3 DNA reads TGCGCCAGCAGCTCGGGGACTAGCGGGAGTTACTACAATGAGCAGTTCTTC.

This clone was counted between two and nine times. J is TRBJ2-7 and V is TRBV4-3; 11 nucleotides match TRBD1. The V and J ends lost 3 bases and 3 bases, in that order; junction bases with no gene match: 4. The CDR3 loop spans 15 amino acids. CDR1 and CDR2 (germline): LGHNA, YSLEER. The CDR3 here is CASSHMGQGVYEQYF. The DNA of the CDR3 is TGCGCCAGCAGCCACATGGGACAGGGGGTCTACGAGCAGTACTTC.

V and J are TRBV4-2 and TRBJ1-1, with a tentative D call TRBD1 (5 bases). CDR1 is LGHNA and CDR2 is YNFKEQ in the germline V gene. This CDR3 is 13 amino acids long. Trimming stripped 1 base from V and 4 bases from J, with 7 bases between. CDR3 bases: TGTGCCAGCAGCCAAGGGGGGATCACTGAAGCTTTCTTT. Translating gives CASSQGGITEAFF.

CDR3 DNA sequence: TGTGCCAGTAGTATAGGGAACACTGAAGCTTTCTTT. This sequence encodes CASSIGNTEAFF. The gene calls are TRBV19 and TRBJ1-1; no clear D. Germline-derived CDR1 and CDR2 are LNHDA and SQIVND (reference sequence). The CDR3 sequence is 12 residues long. V was pared by 1 base and J by 1 base, with 1 base between.

V is TRBV14 and J is TRBJ2-1, with 11 bases lining up with TRBD2. CDR1 and CDR2 (germline): SGHDN, FVKESK. The CDR3 has 16 residues. Trimming took 3 bases from V and 4 from J; bases not matched to a gene: 5. The DNA of the CDR3 is TGTGCCAGCAGCCAGCCGGGACTAGCGGCATACAATGAGCAGTTCTTC. It yields the protein CASSQPGLAAYNEQFF.

The V gene is TRBV19, the J gene TRBJ1-2, with 11 bases identical to TRBD1. This CDR3 region has 14 residues. CDR1 and CDR2 from the germline V gene are LNHDA and SQIVND (reference sequence). The ends lost 7 bases at V and 8 bases at J; junction bases unmatched: 9. CDR3 DNA sequence: TGTGCCAGTACCGGGACAGGGGGGTTTTACGGCTACACCTTC. Its protein is CASTGTGGFYGYTF.

This chain links TRBV27 with TRBJ2-5, with D unresolved. With 9 bases removed from V and 2 bases from J, the gap between germline ends came to 4 bases. The CDR3 length is 10 residues. Germline CDR1 and CDR2: MNHEY and SMNVEV (reference sequence). The CDR3 DNA reads TGTGCCAGTTCGCAAGAGACCCAGTACTTC. Translation gives CASSQETQYF.

As DNA, the CDR3 is TGTGCCAGCAGCTTAGGAACAGGAAATCAGCCCCAGCATTTT. Its translation is CASSLGTGNQPQHF. The chain recombines TRBV13 with TRBJ1-5; weak D call: TRBD1 (5 bases). Germline assignment: CDR1 PRHDT and CDR2 FYEKMQ (reference sequence). CDR3 length: 14 amino acids. The ends were cut back, 0 bases at V and 4 bases at J, with 7 bases in the middle.

J is TRBJ2-3 and V is TRBV7-3, with TRBD2 matching over 7 bases. The V gene's germline CDR1 is SGHTA and CDR2 FQGTGA. CDR3 length: 14 amino acids. V lost 4 bases, J lost 2 bases, and 3 bases stayed unmatched. The CDR3 sequence: CASSSGGFTDTQYF. Written as DNA, the CDR3 is TGTGCCAGCAGCTCCGGGGGGTTCACAGATACGCAGTATTTT.

The rearrangement uses TRBV9 and TRBJ1-1; the D is unclear. V was shortened by 1 base and J by 0 bases, with 7 bases between the two germline ends. The CDR3 covers 14 residues. Germline V gene data show CDR1 as SGDLS and CDR2 as YYNGEE. CDR3 sequence (DNA): TGTGCCAGCAGCGTAACGAGTATGAACACTGAAGCTTTCTTT. This gives the protein CASSVTSMNTEAFF.

J is TRBJ2-1 and V is TRBV11-2, with 7 bases fitting TRBD2. CDR3 length equals 11 residues. Trimming removed 10 bases from V and 9 bases from J; junction bases left unmatched: 6. Germline V CDR1 and CDR2: SGHAT, FQNNGV. The CDR3 protein is CATWSGAEQFF. CDR3 nucleotides: TGTGCCACCTGGAGCGGGGCTGAGCAGTTCTTC.